Included here is one T cell receptor (beta chain) sequence, with context. No antigen is known for it. Other nucleotide sequences in the sample specify the same CDR3. Trimming left V 3 bases short and J 4 bases short, with 4 bases between. The CDR3 contains 12 residues. The germline CDR1 and CDR2 sequences are MDHEN and SYDVKM. Samples came from healthy bone marrow donors. This entry belongs to a study of cytomegalovirus exposure and HLA in healthy donors. 60 Vbeta and 13 Jbeta primers were used in PCR. Method: immunoSEQ multiplex PCR; TCRdb's copy keeps in-frame clones and lacks some. The sample contains about 100,000 clones, 60% to 85% of which appear only once. Points from the study as a whole: The records held CMV serostatus as the only immune exposure information. Being indistinguishable, some V segments were excluded, TRBV6-2 and TRBV6-3 among them.

This chain joins TRBV28 and TRBJ2-1, with D hard to call. The sample comprised PBMCs. This TCR derives from a female donor in good health and CMV-seropositive. The CDR3 reads CASSLRYNEQFF. The CDR3 DNA sequence: TGTGCCAGCAGTTTGAGATACAATGAGCAGTTCTTC. Full variable domain (remainder filled in from reference TRBV28 and TRBJ2-1): DVKVTQSSRYLVKRTGEKVFLECVQDMDHENMFWYRQDPGLGLRLIYFSYDVKMKEKGDIPEGYSVSREKKERFSLILESASTNQTSMYLCASSLRYNEQFFGPGTRLTVL.